The 6 T cell receptor beta chains listed next were all sequenced from one sample in a study of T cell responses to AZD1222 COVID-19 vaccine. Sequencing used immunoSEQ multiplex PCR; TCRdb keeps in-frame clones, though not all of them. The table lists about 110,000 clones, about 80% of them singletons, with about 9.4% in the top ten. This specimen was peripheral blood, taken on day 0 of AZD1222 vaccination. The source is an adult in good health.

V and J are TRBV29-1 and TRBJ2-5, with unresolved D. The CDR3 is 12 residues long. Germline V gives CDR1 SQVTM, CDR2 ANQGSEA. V lost 4 bases and J lost 1, with 7 bases in between. The DNA for the CDR3 is TGCAGCGTTGCGGCAGCCCAAGAGACCCAGTACTTC. Translation gives CSVAAAQETQYF.

This chain connects TRBV3-1 (or the pseudogene TRBV3-2) to TRBJ1-4; D is perhaps TRBD1 (6 bases). CDR1 and CDR2 (germline): LGHDT, YNNKEL (reference sequence). The CDR3 spans 17 residues. V was shortened by 3 bases and J by 8 bases, with 22 bases between the two germline ends. CDR3 in DNA: TGTGCCAGCAGCCAGCGGAGCGGTCAGGGGCTTCGAGAAAAACTGTTTTTT. Its protein is CASSQRSGQGLREKLFF.

A single count supports this clone. The chain links TRBV6-1 to TRBJ1-1; D unclear. The V end lost 3 bases, the J end lost 1 base, and 6 bases lay between the germline ends. CDR1 MNHNS and CDR2 SASEGT come from the germline V gene. This CDR3 is built from 13 residues. The CDR3 is CASSDSRNTEAFF. The CDR3 DNA reads as TGTGCCAGCAGTGATTCGAGGAACACTGAAGCTTTCTTT.

The gene calls are TRBV3-1 (or the pseudogene TRBV3-2) and TRBJ1-1; D is unresolved. The germline gives CDR1 LGHDT, CDR2 YNNKEL (reference sequence). This CDR3 is built from 16 residues. Trimming took off 1 base at V and 0 bases at J, with 12 bases between the two ends. Here the CDR3 reads CASSQVTGSLNTEAFF. In nucleotides, the CDR3 is TGTGCCAGCAGCCAAGTAACCGGGAGTTTGAACACTGAAGCTTTCTTT.

The chain uses TRBV4-1 and TRBJ1-1, with D possibly being TRBD1 (6 bases). V was shortened by 3 bases and J by 3 bases, with 11 bases between the two germline ends. CDR3 length equals 14 residues. CDR1 is MGHRA, CDR2 YSYEKL, per germline. CDR3 amino acids: CASSQISGDTEAFF. The CDR3 nucleotides read TGCGCCAGCAGCCAGATATCAGGGGACACTGAAGCTTTCTTT.

This sequence joins TRBV6-1 and TRBJ1-2; 9 nucleotides agree with TRBD1. This CDR3 comprises 15 residues. Trimming cost V 3 bases and J 4 bases; bases outside gene matches: 6. CDR1 is MNHNS, CDR2 SASEGT, per germline. The CDR3 loop is CASSDGTGLGYGYTF. The CDR3 nucleotides read TGTGCCAGCAGTGATGGGACAGGGCTGGGCTATGGCTACACCTTC.